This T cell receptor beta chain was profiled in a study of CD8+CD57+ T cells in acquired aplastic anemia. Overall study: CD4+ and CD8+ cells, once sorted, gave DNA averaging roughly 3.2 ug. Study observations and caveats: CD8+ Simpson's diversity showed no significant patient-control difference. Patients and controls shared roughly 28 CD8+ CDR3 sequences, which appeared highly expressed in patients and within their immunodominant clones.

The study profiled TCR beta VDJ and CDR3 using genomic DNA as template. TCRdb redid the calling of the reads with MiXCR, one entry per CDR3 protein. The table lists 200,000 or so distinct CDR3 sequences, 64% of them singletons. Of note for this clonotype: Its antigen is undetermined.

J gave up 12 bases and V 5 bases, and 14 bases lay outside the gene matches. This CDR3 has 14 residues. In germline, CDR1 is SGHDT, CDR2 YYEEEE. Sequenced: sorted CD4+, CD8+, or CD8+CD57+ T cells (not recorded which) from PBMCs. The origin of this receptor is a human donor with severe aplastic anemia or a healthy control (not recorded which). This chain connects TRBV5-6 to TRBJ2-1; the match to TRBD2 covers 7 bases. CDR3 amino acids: CASRDEAGWGGQFF. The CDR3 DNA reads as TGTGCCAGCAGAGACGAGGCGGGGTGGGGGGGGCAGTTCTTC. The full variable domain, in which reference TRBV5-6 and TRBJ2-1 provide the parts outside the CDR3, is DAGVTQSPTHLIKTRGQQVTLRCSPKSGHDTVSWYQQALGQGPQFIFQYYEEEERQRGNFPDRFSGHQFPNYSSELNVNALLLGDSALYLCASRDEAGWGGQFFGPGTRLTVL.